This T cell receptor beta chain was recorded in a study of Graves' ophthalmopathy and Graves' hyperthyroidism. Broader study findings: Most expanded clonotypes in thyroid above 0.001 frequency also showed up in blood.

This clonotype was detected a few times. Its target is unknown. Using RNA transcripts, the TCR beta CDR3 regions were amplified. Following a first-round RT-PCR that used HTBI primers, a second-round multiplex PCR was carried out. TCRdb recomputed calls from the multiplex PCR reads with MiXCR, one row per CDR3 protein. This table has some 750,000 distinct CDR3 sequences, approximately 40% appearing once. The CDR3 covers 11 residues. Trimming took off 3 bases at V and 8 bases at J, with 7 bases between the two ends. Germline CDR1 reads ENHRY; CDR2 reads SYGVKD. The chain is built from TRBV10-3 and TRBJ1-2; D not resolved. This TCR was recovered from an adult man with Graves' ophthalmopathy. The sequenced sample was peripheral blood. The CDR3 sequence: CAISERGGYTF. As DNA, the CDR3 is TGTGCCATCAGTGAACGAGGGGGCTACACCTTC.